A selection of T cell receptor beta chains follows, all from one sample in a study of control samples from healthy donors and cancer patients. Sequencing was performed with immunoSEQ multiplex PCR; in TCRdb, only in-frame clones are kept and a portion is missing. Found here are more than 150,000 clones, roughly nine tenths of them singletons; the top ten hold 0.68%. The sequencing input was blood. The receptors derive from a woman aged 25 to 39 in good health. CDR3s include the opening cysteine and the closing phenylalanine or tryptophan. A D gene is named only where the DNA matches it firmly. The size of a clone is reported for some rows only, either as once, few or many, or as a class for expanded clones.

d_call j_call v_call clone_size cdr3_nt cdr3_aa
NA TRBJ2-2 TRBV4-1 once TGCGTCAGCAGCCAAGAAGCCGGGGCAACCGGGGAGCTGTTTTTT CVSSQEAGATGELFF
NA TRBJ1-1 TRBV28 NA TGTGCCAGCAGGCCACGGATGATGAACACTGAAGCTTTCTTT CASRPRMMNTEAFF
NA TRBJ2-1 TRBV24-1 NA TGTGCCACCAGTGATCCTCGCAGGGGCATGAGGTTCTTC CATSDPRRGMRFF
NA TRBJ1-6 TRBV2 NA TGTGCCAGCAGTCCCGGGACAACGAATAATTCACCCCTCCACTTT CASSPGTTNNSPLHF
TRBD1 TRBJ2-2 TRBV2 NA TGTGCCAGCAGTTTGACGGACAGGGCTTTTGCCACCGGGGAGCTGTTTTTT CASSLTDRAFATGELFF
TRBD2 TRBJ2-2 TRBV25-1 once TGTGCCAGCAGTGGGGGTAGCGGGAGTGGCACCGGGGAGCTGTTTTTT CASSGGSGSGTGELFF
NA TRBJ2-2 TRBV19 NA TGTGCCAGTAGTATAGGGGTTAGCTCCACCGGGGAGCTGTTTTTT CASSIGVSSTGELFF
TRBD2 TRBJ2-1 TRBV9 once TGTGCCAGCAGCGCGACTAGCGGGAGGTACTACAATGAGCAGTTCTTC CASSATSGRYYNEQFF
NA TRBJ1-3 TRBV19 NA TGTGCCAGTAGTTCATGGACGGCTGGAAACACCATATATTTT CASSSWTAGNTIYF
TRBD1 TRBJ1-6 TRBV7-2 NA TGTGCCAGCAGCTTAGAGGGACAGGGGACTTCACCCCTCCACTTT CASSLEGQGTSPLHF
TRBD2 TRBJ2-1 TRBV2 NA TGTGCCAGCAGTGAACTAGCGGGAGGGGATGAGCAGTTCTTC CASSELAGGDEQFF
NA TRBJ2-1 TRBV6-1 NA TGTGCCAGCAGTGAGGGTGACCTTAATGATGAGCAGTTCTTC CASSEGDLNDEQFF
NA TRBJ2-7 TRBV3-1/TRBV3-2 NA TGTGCCAGCAGCCTCGATATTGGCACGTACGAGCAGTACTTC CASSLDIGTYEQYF
NA TRBJ2-7 TRBV30 NA TGTGCCTGGGGTCTCGGGGGCTCCTACGAGCAGTACTTC CAWGLGGSYEQYF
NA TRBJ2-2 TRBV7-3 NA TGTGCCAGCAGCTTTATAGCCGGGGAGCTGTTTTTT CASSFIAGELFF
NA TRBJ2-7 TRBV11-2 NA TGTGCCAGCAGCTTCATGGGCACTCACGAGCAGTACTTC CASSFMGTHEQYF
TRBD2 TRBJ2-2 TRBV7-2 NA TGTGCCAGCAGCTTAGTAGGCGGGAGGGCCATCGGGGAGCTGTTTTTT CASSLVGGRAIGELFF
TRBD1 TRBJ1-5 TRBV28 NA TGTGCCAGCAGTTTCCCCGACAGGGCCAATCAGCCCCAGCATTTT CASSFPDRANQPQHF
TRBD2 TRBJ2-1 TRBV5-1 NA TGCGCCTGCCGGGGAGGGCCTAACGACAATGAGCAGTTCTTC CACRGGPNDNEQFF
TRBD2 TRBJ2-3 TRBV19 NA TGTGCCAGTAGTGTCGGGACTAGCGGGAACACAGATACGCAGTATTTT CASSVGTSGNTDTQYF
TRBD2 TRBJ2-5 TRBV6-2/TRBV6-3 NA TGTGCCAGCAGCCAAGAGCGGGGACAAGAGACCCAGTACTTC CASSQERGQETQYF
NA TRBJ1-4 TRBV28 NA TGTGCCAGCAGTCCCTCGTTGAGGGTTGGGCAAAATGAAAAACTGTTTTTT CASSPSLRVGQNEKLFF
NA TRBJ2-3 TRBV4-3 NA TGCGCCAGCAGCCAAGCTGGACGCGCAAGCACAGATACGCAGTATTTT CASSQAGRASTDTQYF
TRBD2 TRBJ2-7 TRBV4-1 NA TGCGCCAGCAGCCAAGTTCTAGGACTAGCGGGAGCGTGGGAGCAGTACTTC CASSQVLGLAGAWEQYF
NA TRBJ2-1 TRBV10-1 NA TGCGCCAGCAGTGAGGCGGTGGGTGAGCAGTTCTTC CASSEAVGEQFF
TRBD2 TRBJ2-3 TRBV24-1 NA TGTGCCGGCTCCGGGACTAGCGCCGTCTTTACCACAGATACGCAGTATTTT CAGSGTSAVFTTDTQYF
NA TRBJ2-2 TRBV7-2 NA TGTGCCAGCAGCTACTCTGATGGGGAGCTGTTTTTT CASSYSDGELFF
TRBD1 TRBJ2-1 TRBV28 NA TGTGCCAGCAGTTTCGAACAGGGGGCTCTTAATGAGCAGTTCTTC CASSFEQGALNEQFF
NA TRBJ1-6 TRBV6-2/TRBV6-3 NA TGTGCCAGCAGTTACGACGCAGGGATGAATTCACCCCTCCACTTT CASSYDAGMNSPLHF
NA TRBJ2-5 TRBV7-2 NA TGTGCCAGCAGCTTAAGGTCAGGGCCGGAGACCCAGTACTTC CASSLRSGPETQYF
NA TRBJ1-6 TRBV9 NA TGTGCCAGCAGCGTCAGTGGTTCACCCCTCCACTTT CASSVSGSPLHF